This record concerns one T cell receptor (beta chain) sequence. The antigen is not known. Generated by immunoSEQ multiplex PCR, the TCRdb table keeps only in-frame clones and is missing some. Among under 30,000 clones listed, 65% to 80% were seen once. CDR3 size: 14 residues. The data were taken from a study of CD4 T cells in relation to SARS-CoV-2 and coronaviruses. Broader study findings: This crossreactivity analysis covered spike protein alone, no other viral proteins.

Before the COVID-19 pandemic, during about 2011-2018, CD4+ T cells were taken from unexposed donors. CD4+ T cells were isolated from the cells after nine to eleven days of culture. Cells permitting, SARS-CoV-2 S/N and four cold-coronavirus spikes were tested on unexposed-donor CD4+ T cells. The chain has TRBV21-1 and TRBJ1-4; TRBD1, the table's D call, lacks a check against the DNA. TRBV21-1 is designated a pseudogene. The sequenced sample consisted of CD4+ T cells from PBMCs, cultured in vitro. The clonotype comes from a human donor in good health. CDR3 protein: CASSKSTVREKLFF. In DNA, the CDR3 is TGTGCCAGCAGCAAAAGTACAGTTAGAGAAAAACTGTTTTTT.